This T cell receptor (beta chain) emerged from a study of T-cell memory formation after mild COVID-19. The overall study: Among the donors, TCR clusters were largely specific to each donor. Findings of the study overall: For contracting clones, CD4+ ones sat mainly in CM and EM, CD8+ in EMRA. Clones contracting across day 15 to 85 had a balanced CD4/CD8 profile; later expanding clones leaned CD4+.

Per germline, CDR1 MGHRA and CDR2 YSYEKL. The CDR3 spans 18 residues. V lost 2 bases and J lost 4, with 21 bases in between. 5'RACE with constant-segment primers built TCRalpha and TCRbeta cDNA libraries with UMIs. TCRdb re-called the 5' RACE reads with MiXCR, one entry per CDR3 protein. This sample carries about 150,000 distinct CDR3 sequences, 13% to 15% of them seen once, and the ten largest clones take approximately 14%. This clonotype was found a few times. Antigen unknown. This TCR came from an adult woman who had mild COVID-19 (a few samples of this study predate the infection). Cell type and time point are not known. The sample consisted of PBMCs or a T cell subset sorted from them (not recorded which). This chain connects TRBV4-1 to TRBJ1-3, with D perhaps matching TRBD1 (5 bases). CDR3 sequence (DNA): TGCGCCAGCAGCCAAACCTTTATTTCGAGCAGGGAAGGAAACACCATATATTTT. Its protein product is CASSQTFISSREGNTIYF.